This entry describes one T cell receptor beta chain. Per the original data handling: Estimates of nucleated cell counts were drawn from the amplification of reference gene primers. The repertoire was sequenced with immunoSEQ multiplex PCR; TCRdb's copy has only in-frame clones and lacks some. That table supplies the V and J calls and clone size; D and trimming were determined from the DNA. The profile shows over 120,000 clones, around 90% of them singletons. The sample belongs to a study of blood T cell repertoires in COVID-19. On the study more broadly: The study drew acute and convalescent COVID-19 samples from the United States, Italy and Spain. T cells, B-cell-depleted T cells, or PBMCs supplied cDNA or gDNA.

The clonotype originates from a man in his 70s with acute or convalescent COVID-19. The source material was peripheral blood.

CDR3 sequence reads: CASRTQGSAGNTIYF. CDR3 coding DNA: TGTGCCAGCAGGACACAGGGGTCGGCTGGAAACACCATATATTTT. The chain has TRBV28 and TRBJ1-3, with 7 bases identical to TRBD1. CDR1 MDHEN and CDR2 SYDVKM come from the germline V gene. J lost 2 bases, V lost 6 bases, and 7 bases had no gene match. This CDR3 is built from 15 residues.